The 20 T cell receptor beta chains reported below all come from one sample, sequenced in a study of technical replicates of blood from several donors. Using immunoSEQ multiplex PCR, the repertoire was profiled, and TCRdb retains in-frame clones only, with some absent. The sample has some 13,000 clones, over 70% seen once. The sequencing sample was made of PBMCs. Receptors were obtained from a human donor in good health.

The J gene is TRBJ2-7, the V gene TRBV5-1; 7 bases line up with TRBD1. Germline trimming cut 5 bases from V and 2 bases from J; bases unmatched to any gene: 10. CDR1 is SGHRS, CDR2 YFSETQ, per germline. The length of the CDR3 is 15 residues. The CDR3 region has the DNA TGCGCCAGCAGAGAGGCGACAGGGTCCCCCTACGAGCAGTACTTC. Its protein product is CASREATGSPYEQYF.

The CDR3 loop reads CASTVLAGGSHEQFF. CDR3 sequence (DNA): TGCGCCAGCACCGTGCTAGCGGGAGGTAGCCATGAGCAGTTCTTC. The chain joins TRBV5-1 to TRBJ2-1; 11 bases fit TRBD2. Trimming took 6 bases from V and 8 from J; bases not matched to a gene: 10. Germline V gene lookup returns CDR1 SGHRS and CDR2 YFSETQ. The CDR3 length is 15 residues.

The genes are TRBV4-1 and TRBJ2-3, with D perhaps TRBD1 (6 bases). The CDR3 covers 18 residues. The V end lost 1 base, the J end lost 0 bases, and 17 bases lay between the germline ends. From germline, CDR1 is MGHRA and CDR2 YSYEKL. As DNA, the CDR3 is TGCGCCAGCAGCCAAGCCCTGGACAGCCTCCTTAGCACAGATACGCAGTATTTT. Translating gives CASSQALDSLLSTDTQYF.

V and J are TRBV30 and TRBJ1-3; perhaps TRBD1 as D (5 bases). CDR1 and CDR2 (germline): GTSNPN, SVGIG (reference sequence). Trimming took 1 base from V and 2 from J, leaving 12 bases between them. The CDR3 contains 15 residues. The CDR3 spells CAWSAGSGTGNTIYF. For the CDR3, the DNA is TGTGCCTGGAGTGCGGGTTCAGGGACTGGAAACACCATATATTTT.

This chain joins TRBV2 and TRBJ1-4; D may be TRBD1 (5 bases). The germline V and J ends were trimmed by 6 bases and 7 bases, with 12 bases remaining between them. Germline V gene sequence: CDR1 SNHLY, CDR2 FYNNEI. This CDR3 comprises 13 residues. The CDR3 loop reads CASRGTGAEKLFF. CDR3 sequence (DNA): TGTGCCAGCAGGGGAACAGGAGCTGAAAAACTGTTTTTT.

This clone was found once. The chain is built from TRBV30 and TRBJ1-5; perhaps TRBD1 as D (5 bases). This CDR3 is built from 16 residues. CDR1 is GTSNPN, CDR2 SVGIG, per germline (reference sequence). V was pared by 3 bases and J by 5 bases, with 20 bases between. DNA for the CDR3: TGTGCCTGGAGCCGAGACTTGGACAATGGGGATCAGCCCCAGCATTTT. Its protein product is CAWSRDLDNGDQPQHF.

The chain couples TRBV19 to TRBJ2-3; D is undetermined. Germline CDR1 reads LNHDA; CDR2 reads SQIVND (reference sequence). The ends were cut back, 5 bases at V and 6 bases at J, with 18 bases in the middle. The CDR3 loop spans 15 amino acids. CDR3 residues: CASSPLRYPGDTQYF. The DNA for the CDR3 is TGTGCCAGTAGTCCCCTGCGATACCCCGGGGATACGCAGTATTTT.

This chain connects TRBV29-1 to TRBJ2-1; 10 bases agree with TRBD2. Germline CDR1 reads SQVTM; CDR2 reads ANQGSEA. J was trimmed by 2 bases and V by 4 bases; bases with no gene match: 5. This CDR3 contains 15 residues. For the CDR3, the DNA is TGCAGCGTTGGGGGTAGCGGGAGGACCTACAATGAGCAGTTCTTC. Protein sequence: CSVGGSGRTYNEQFF.

The chain joins TRBV6-1 to TRBJ1-1; unclear D gene. Germline CDR1 reads MNHNS; CDR2 reads SASEGT. This CDR3 has 15 residues. V lost 5 bases to trimming and J lost 1 base, with 14 bases between them. The CDR3 protein is CASSSFRVPNTEAFF. The CDR3 nucleotides read TGTGCCAGCAGTTCCTTTCGGGTCCCGAACACTGAAGCTTTCTTT.

The chain links TRBV4-2 to TRBJ2-2; D is possibly TRBD2 (5 bases). The CDR3 runs 15 residues. Trimming pared 2 bases from V and 2 bases from J, leaving 9 bases between. Per the germline V gene, CDR1 is LGHNA and CDR2 is YNFKEQ. The CDR3 spells CASSQNAGNTGELFF. DNA for the CDR3: TGTGCCAGCAGCCAAAACGCGGGCAACACCGGGGAGCTGTTTTTT.

The chain carries TRBV7-2 and TRBJ1-2; D is perhaps TRBD1 (5 bases). CDR3 length equals 14 residues. V shed 2 bases and J shed 3 bases, with 10 bases lying between them. CDR1 is SGHTA, CDR2 FQGNSA, per germline. CDR3 nucleotide sequence: TGTGCCAGCAGCTTAAATAGGGGTGACTATGGCTACACCTTC. Residues: CASSLNRGDYGYTF.

This clone was detected once. This sequence joins TRBV6-1 and TRBJ1-3; no clear D. CDR3 size: 13 residues. Looked up from germline, CDR1 is MNHNS and CDR2 is SASEGT. V lost 6 bases and J 8 bases, leaving 14 bases between the germline ends. The CDR3 sequence: CASSRSFQDTIYF. As DNA, the CDR3 is TGTGCCAGCAGCAGGTCCTTCCAGGACACCATATATTTT.

The V and J genes are TRBV6-6 and TRBJ2-7; possible D gene TRBD2, 5 bases. The length of the CDR3 is 12 residues. Trimming stripped 2 bases from V and 5 bases from J, with 7 bases between. Germline V gene sequence: CDR1 MNHNY, CDR2 SVGAGI (reference sequence). CDR3 nucleotides: TGTGCCAGCAGTTACACCGGGGACGAGCAGTACTTC. Translation: CASSYTGDEQYF.

The chain is built from TRBV10-3 and TRBJ2-1; TRBD2 agrees at 16 bases. CDR1 ENHRY and CDR2 SYGVKD come from the germline V gene. The V gene end was trimmed by 6 bases and the J gene end by 9 bases; junction bases not matched to a gene: 8. There are 16 residues in the CDR3. Here the CDR3 reads CAIRGGTSGRAGEQFF. The CDR3 DNA follows: TGTGCCATCAGGGGAGGGACTAGCGGGAGGGCCGGTGAGCAGTTCTTC.

The genes are TRBV28 and TRBJ2-2, with D unclear. V dropped 7 bases and J dropped 3 bases, with 18 bases sitting between them. CDR3 length: 16 residues. The V gene's germline CDR1 is MDHEN and CDR2 SYDVKM. CDR3: CASTPGLALDTGELFF. The CDR3, as DNA: TGTGCCAGCACCCCCGGCTTGGCTCTAGACACCGGGGAGCTGTTTTTT.

V gene TRBV27 combines with J gene TRBJ1-2; D might be TRBD1 (5 bases). In germline, CDR1 is MNHEY, CDR2 SMNVEV (reference sequence). There are 14 residues in the CDR3. V lost 9 bases and J 0 bases, leaving 14 bases between the germline ends. The CDR3 loop reads CASATATTNYGYTF. CDR3 nucleotide sequence: TGTGCCAGTGCGACAGCTACAACTAACTATGGCTACACCTTC.

A few counts support this clone. The chain recombines TRBV2 with TRBJ2-2; tentatively, D is TRBD1 (6 bases). The CDR3 consists of 15 residues. CDR1 and CDR2 (germline): SNHLY, FYNNEI. The V and J ends lost 5 bases and 0 bases respectively, with 10 bases between them. This chain's CDR3 is CASSLGTTNTGELFF. For the CDR3, the DNA is TGTGCCAGCAGTCTCGGGACAACGAACACCGGGGAGCTGTTTTTT.

This clone came up a few times. The chain has TRBV5-1 and TRBJ2-7, with TRBD1 as a possible D gene (5 bases). The V end lost 4 bases, the J end lost 4 bases, and 18 bases lay between the germline ends. CDR3 length: 15 amino acids. In germline, CDR1 is SGHRS, CDR2 YFSETQ. In DNA, the CDR3 is TGCGCCAGCAGCCTATCGACTGGAAGGGGATACGAGCAGTACTTC. Its protein is CASSLSTGRGYEQYF.

The rearrangement uses TRBV27 and TRBJ1-5; D is possibly TRBD1 (5 bases). The CDR3 is 17 residues long. The germline V and J ends were trimmed by 6 bases and 7 bases, with 25 bases remaining between them. Germline CDR1 MNHEY, CDR2 SMNVEV (reference sequence). The CDR3 is CASRLLGTPKEGQPQHF. CDR3 sequence (DNA): TGTGCCAGCAGGCTTCTTGGGACTCCTAAAGAGGGCCAGCCCCAGCATTTT.

CDR3 DNA sequence: TGTGCCAGCAGCTTCTCCGACATAGGACTAGCGGGACGCCATGAGCAGTTCTTC. Its protein is CASSFSDIGLAGRHEQFF. V usage is TRBV11-3 and J usage is TRBJ2-1; TRBD2 matches 12 bases. The CDR3 loop spans 18 amino acids. With 3 bases clipped from V and 8 bases from J, the junction kept 14 bases outside the gene matches. Germline CDR1 is SGHNT and CDR2 is YENEEA.